Listed here is a single TCR beta chain. Its antigen is currently not known. The record has no base qualities; no much larger clone is one base away. The CDR3 regions of human TCRbeta chains were analyzed by immunosequencing. The study's processing was this. Repertoire TCRs were matched against a reference library of SARS-CoV-2-specific TCRs generated with the MIRA antigen-specificity platform. Breadth meant the fraction of unique TCRs that were SARS-CoV-2-associated, whereas depth meant the fraction of total T cells that were SARS-CoV-2-associated. Each spike-specific TCR was assigned to its reactive spike region and to a CD4 or CD8 class using the MIRA data. Log10-transformed breadth and depth values were compared by one-way ANOVA with Sidak's multiple comparisons tests. Here the immuneACCESS table is served through TCRdb, limited to in-frame sequences with V and J called. Missing clones are a known gap in these copies; in checked studies unresolved V genes cover under half, and the rest lacks a known reason. For V, J and clone size, that table is used; D and trimming come from the DNA. This sample gives about 130,000 clones in total; approximately 84% of them show up just once. 20% to 25% of the sample rests with the top ten.

The sample belongs to a study of T cell responses to AZD1222 COVID-19 vaccine (dated by TCRdb to about 2021). Background for the entire study: AZD1222 recipients with second doses at about 4 weeks or about 12 weeks were pooled, because spike-specific TCR depth and breadth did not differ between schedules. TCR sequencing covered fewer than 250 trial participants: around 210 given two doses of AZD1222 and 26 given two doses of MenACWY control vaccine. Enrollment into the trials was organized by age into subgroups of 18-55, 56-69 and 70-plus years, and those subgroups contained roughly 160, 29 and 62 TCR-sequenced participants, respectively. Overall study results and their limits: The 56-69-year group was small, and its depth increase did not reach significance, likely because of low power. Nearly half of unique spike-specific TCRs reportedly recognized epitopes outside regions mutated in the B.1.351 and B.1.1.7 variants. After two AZD1222 doses, spike-specific TCR breadth and depth were significantly higher than at day 0 and than in MenACWY recipients. CD4 TCRs associated with the vaccine covered the entire spike protein, and the dominant responses were in regions 160-218 and 743-854. Only five to seven AZD1222 recipients were SARS-CoV-2 seropositive at baseline, limiting conclusions about previously exposed vaccinees. Because no day 14 peak-response samples were available, the repertoires could be characterized only after the peak T cell response. Participants were mostly white British, with more females than males. The authors suggested clonal diversity may have been underestimated.

The sample's time point label, in plain terms: baseline before first vaccination. Vaccinee samples came from UK trials COV001 and COV002, including a single-blind randomized controlled phase 2/3 trial of AZD1222 (ChAdOx1 nCoV-19) in healthy adults. For TCRbeta chain sequencing, PBMC samples were collected from trial participants at day 0 and at day 28 after the second dose. From its cysteine to its phenylalanine, the CDR3 spans 17 amino acids. Just the 51-base CDR3 DNA is kept, in frame starting at base 1. CDR1 is given as LGHDT and CDR2 as YNNKEL, both from the germline V gene (reference sequence). At the junction V is shortened by 4 bases and J by 8 bases; bases outside the gene matches: 16.

The V gene is TRBV3-1 (or the pseudogene TRBV3-2) and the J gene is TRBJ1-2, and 10 junctional nucleotides match TRBD1. This clonotype was sampled from an adult in good health. The sequences come from peripheral blood, collected on day 0 of AZD1222 vaccination. The nucleotides read TGTGCCAGCAGCCTACTGGAACCGGGACAGGGGAGGTCGGGCTACACCTTC. It translates as CASSLLEPGQGRSGYTF.